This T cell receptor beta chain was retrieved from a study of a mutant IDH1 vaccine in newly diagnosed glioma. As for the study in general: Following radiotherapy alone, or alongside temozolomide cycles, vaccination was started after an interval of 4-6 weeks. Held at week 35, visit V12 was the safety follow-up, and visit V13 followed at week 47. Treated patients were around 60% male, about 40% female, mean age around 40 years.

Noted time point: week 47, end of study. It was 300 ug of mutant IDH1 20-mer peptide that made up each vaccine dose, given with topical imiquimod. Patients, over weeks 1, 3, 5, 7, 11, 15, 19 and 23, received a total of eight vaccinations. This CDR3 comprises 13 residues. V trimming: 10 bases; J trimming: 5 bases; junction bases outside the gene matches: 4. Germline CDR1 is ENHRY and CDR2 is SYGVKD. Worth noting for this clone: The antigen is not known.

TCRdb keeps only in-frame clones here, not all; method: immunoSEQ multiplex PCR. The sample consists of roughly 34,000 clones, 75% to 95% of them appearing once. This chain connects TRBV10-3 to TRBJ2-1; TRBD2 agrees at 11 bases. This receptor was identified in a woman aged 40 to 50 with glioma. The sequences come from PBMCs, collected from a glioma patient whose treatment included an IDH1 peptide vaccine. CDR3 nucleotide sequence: TGTGCCACCGGGACTAGCGGAAACAATGAGCAGTTCTTC. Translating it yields CATGTSGNNEQFF.